This T cell receptor beta chain was recorded in a study of T cell repertoires in cytomegalovirus infection. General study points: Identification of carriers of CMV plus the relevant HLA was achieved through cumulative public TCR beta family frequency.

TCRdb reprocessed the reads with MiXCR, giving one entry per CDR3 protein. In the table there are 55,000 to 70,000 distinct CDR3 sequences, more than 20% of which are singletons. Germline V gene lookup returns CDR1 SGHVS and CDR2 FQNEAQ. This CDR3 comprises 14 residues. V was shortened by 5 bases and J by 8 bases, with 16 bases between the two germline ends. This clonotype was observed a handful of times. Its target is not known. This sequence originates from a human donor in good health (CMV status not recorded). Some clones in this sample may be carry-over from other donors' samples. This chain joins TRBV7-8 and TRBJ2-1, with a weak D call TRBD2 (6 bases). The material sequenced was PBMCs, sequenced either directly or after in vitro stimulation (not recorded which). DNA of the CDR3: TGTGCCAGCAGCAACCGGGGCCGGAGGGATGAGCAGTTCTTC. This codes for CASSNRGRRDEQFF.